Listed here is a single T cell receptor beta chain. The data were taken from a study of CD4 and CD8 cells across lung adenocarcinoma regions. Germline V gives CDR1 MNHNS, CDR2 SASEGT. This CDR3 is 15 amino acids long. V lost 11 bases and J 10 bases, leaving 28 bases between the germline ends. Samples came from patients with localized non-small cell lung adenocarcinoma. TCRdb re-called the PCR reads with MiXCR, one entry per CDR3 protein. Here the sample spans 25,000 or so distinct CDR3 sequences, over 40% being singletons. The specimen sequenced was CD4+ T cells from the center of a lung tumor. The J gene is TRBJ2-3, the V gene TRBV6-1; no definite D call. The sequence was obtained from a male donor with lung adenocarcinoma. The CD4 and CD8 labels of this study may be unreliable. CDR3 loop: CARGLQSGSPGAQYF. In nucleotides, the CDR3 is TGTGCCCGCGGCCTCCAGTCCGGAAGCCCAGGTGCGCAGTATTTT.